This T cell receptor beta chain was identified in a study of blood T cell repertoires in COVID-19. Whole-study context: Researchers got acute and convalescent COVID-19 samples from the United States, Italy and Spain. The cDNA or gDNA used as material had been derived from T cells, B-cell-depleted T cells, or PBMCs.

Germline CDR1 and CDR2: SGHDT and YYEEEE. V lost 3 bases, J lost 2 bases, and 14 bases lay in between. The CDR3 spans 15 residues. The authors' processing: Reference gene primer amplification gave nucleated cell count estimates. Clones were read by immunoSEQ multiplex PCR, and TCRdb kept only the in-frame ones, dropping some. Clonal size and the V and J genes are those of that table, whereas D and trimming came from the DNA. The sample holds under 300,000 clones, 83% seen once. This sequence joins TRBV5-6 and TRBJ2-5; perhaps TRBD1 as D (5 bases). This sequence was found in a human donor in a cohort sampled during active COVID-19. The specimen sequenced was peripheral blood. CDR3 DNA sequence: TGTGCCAGCAGCTCAACAGGAGCTCTACAAGAGACCCAGTACTTC. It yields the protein CASSSTGALQETQYF.